The clone carrying this T cell receptor beta chain was detected only a few times. Its antigen is unknown. The data were obtained in a study of beta chain features in type 1 diabetes. Study-wide findings and caveats: In all four CD4+ subsets, TCRB CDR3 length was significantly, moderately reduced in type 1 diabetes.

Every bit of the isolated RNA underwent reverse transcription, so sequencing read expressed TCRB transcripts. Produced via immunoSEQ multiplex PCR; TCRdb's table is partial and in-frame only. The repertoire holds about 170,000 clones, with roughly 8% as singletons. It was via CD45RO/CCR7/CD25/CD127/CD95/CD27 that CD4+ naive, central memory, regulatory and stem cell-like memory cells were sorted. This sequence originates from a woman aged 40 to 49 with type 1 diabetes. Sequenced input: central memory CD4+ T cells from blood.

The CDR3 DNA reads as TGCGCCAGCAGCCCGGGACACGGGGTGGTGGAGACCCAGTACTTC. Amino acid sequence: CASSPGHGVVETQYF. The chain carries TRBV5-1 and TRBJ2-5, with D maybe TRBD1 (6 bases). Germline V CDR1 and CDR2: SGHRS, YFSETQ. This CDR3 has 15 residues. Deletions cut 4 bases from V and 5 bases from J, with 18 bases between.